A selection of T cell receptor beta chains follows, all from one sample in a study of metastatic and nonmetastatic thyroid tumors. MiXCR was used by TCRdb to re-call the PCR reads. There are around 34,000 clones in the sample; 20% to 25% occur only once, and roughly 3% lies in the top ten. The sample taken for sequencing was tumor tissue. These receptors were taken from a male donor with papillary thyroid cancer or a benign thyroid nodule (not recorded which). Some clones in this sample may be carry-over from other donors' samples. Each CDR3 is given with its conserved first and last residue. A D gene is named only where the DNA matches it firmly. Size is omitted from some rows. Given values are once, few, many or a class for expanded clones.

D	V	size	J	CDR3	DNA
TRBD1	TRBV20-1	once	TRBJ2-5	CSARASGTGEETQYF	TGCAGTGCTAGAGCCTCCGGGACAGGGGAAGAGACCCAGTACTTC
-	TRBV6-5	-	TRBJ2-3	CASSYLGGYTDTQYF	TGTGCCAGCAGTTACTTAGGGGGATACACAGATACGCAGTATTTT
-	TRBV6-2/TRBV6-3	-	TRBJ2-2	CASSSTLAGTGELFF	TGTGCCAGCAGTTCTACACTTGCGGGTACCGGTGAGCTGTTTTTT
-	TRBV25-1	few	TRBJ1-4	CASSLGSQEKLFF	TGTGCCAGCAGTTTAGGTTCGCAGGAAAAACTTTTTTTT
-	TRBV19	many	TRBJ2-3	CASRETGGLTDTQYF	TGTGCCAGTAGAGAGACTGGCGGTCTTACAGATACGCAGTATTTT
-	TRBV20-1	-	TRBJ2-2	CSAQGLRLRGNTGELFF	TGCAGTGCACAAGGCCTCAGATTGAGGGGGAACACCGGGGAGCTGTTTTTT
-	TRBV3-1	many	TRBJ2-2	CASSQDTFNTGELFF	TGTGCCAGCAGCCAAGACACTTTTAACACCGGGGAGCTGTTTTTT
-	TRBV11-1	-	TRBJ1-1	CASSFPDGGMNTEAFF	TGTGCCAGCAGCTTCCCCGACGGGGGTATGAACACTGAAGCTTTCTTT
-	TRBV7-2	many	TRBJ2-2	CASSLGLARITGELFF	TGTGCCAGCAGCTTAGGGCTAGCTAGAATCACCGGGGAGCTGTTTTTT
-	TRBV11-2	-	TRBJ2-7	CTSSPTEDEGIRHYEQYF	TGTACCAGCAGCCCCACAGAGGATGAGGGCATACGTCACTACGAGCAGTACTTC
TRBD1	TRBV6-1	many	TRBJ1-1	CASRRTGGEAFF	TGTGCCAGCAGGCGGACAGGGGGGGAAGCTTTCTTT
-	TRBV3-1	many	TRBJ1-4	CASSQRWTTFATNEKLFF	TGTGCCAGCAGCCAACGATGGACAACCTTCGCAACTAATGAAAAACTGTTTTTT
-	TRBV25-1	many	TRBJ1-1	CASSAGRYTEAFF	TGTGCCAGCAGTGCCGGTAGATACACTGAAGCTTTCTTT
TRBD1	TRBV5-1	-	TRBJ1-2	CASSGGQGANYGYTF	TGCGCCAGCAGCGGAGGACAGGGGGCAAACTATGGCTACACCTTC
-	TRBV12-3/TRBV12-4	-	TRBJ2-1	CASSPTGVSNYNEQFF	TGTGCCAGCAGTCCGACGGGAGTCAGCAACTACAATGAGCAGTTCTTC
-	TRBV7-9	-	TRBJ1-1	CASSSLVATEAFF	TGTGCCAGCAGCTCTCTCGTAGCTACTGAAGCTTTCTTT
TRBD2	TRBV27	-	TRBJ2-1	CASSRAQVVAGADNEQFF	TGTGCCAGCAGTCGGGCCCAGGTGGTAGCGGGAGCAGACAATGAGCAGTTCTTC
-	TRBV19	few	TRBJ1-2	CASRIREDYGYTF	TGTGCCAGTAGAATACGGGAGGACTATGGCTACACCTTC
TRBD2	TRBV7-8	-	TRBJ2-5	CASSSGTSVTTETRYF	TGTGCCAGCAGCTCAGGGACTAGCGTGACTACAGAGACCCGGTACTTC
TRBD2	TRBV5-1	few	TRBJ2-7	CASSLRTSGAYEQYF	TGCGCCAGCAGCTTGAGGACTAGCGGAGCCTACGAGCAGTACTTC
TRBD2	TRBV29-1	-	TRBJ2-1	CSFAWPASGTISSYNEQFF	TGCAGCTTTGCTTGGCCCGCTAGCGGGACCATCAGCTCCTACAATGAGCAGTTCTTC
-	TRBV14	many	TRBJ1-1	CASSAPGGEAFF	TGTGCCAGCAGCGCCCCTGGCGGGGAAGCTTTCTTT
-	TRBV10-1	many	TRBJ2-7	CASSEDNYEQYF	TGCGCCAGCAGTGAAGACAACTACGAGCAGTACTTC
-	TRBV12-3/TRBV12-4	many	TRBJ1-5	CASSSTGRNQPQHF	TGTGCCAGCAGTTCAACGGGGAGAAATCAGCCCCAGCATTTT
TRBD1	TRBV4-1	-	TRBJ2-5	CAISHGQAAGTQYF	TGCGCCATTAGCCACGGACAGGCGGCGGGGACCCAGTACTTC
-	TRBV20-1	-	TRBJ1-5	CSARDQDLNQPQHF	TGCAGTGCTAGAGATCAGGATCTCAATCAGCCCCAGCATTTT
-	TRBV5-1	-	TRBJ2-7	CASSLPSYEQYF	TGCGCCAGCAGCCTCCCCTCCTACGAGCAGTACTTC
-	TRBV24-1	few	TRBJ2-3	CATSECMAPKPQYF	TGTGCCACCAGTGAGTGCATGGCACCGAAGCCGCAGTATTTT
-	TRBV11-3	-	TRBJ2-2	CASSFRGQVAGELFF	TGTGCCAGCAGCTTCCGGGGGCAGGTTGCCGGGGAGCTGTTTTTT
TRBD1	TRBV12-3/TRBV12-4	few	TRBJ1-2	CASSLGTGGSYTF	TGTGCCAGCAGTTTAGGGACAGGGGGGAGCTACACCTTC